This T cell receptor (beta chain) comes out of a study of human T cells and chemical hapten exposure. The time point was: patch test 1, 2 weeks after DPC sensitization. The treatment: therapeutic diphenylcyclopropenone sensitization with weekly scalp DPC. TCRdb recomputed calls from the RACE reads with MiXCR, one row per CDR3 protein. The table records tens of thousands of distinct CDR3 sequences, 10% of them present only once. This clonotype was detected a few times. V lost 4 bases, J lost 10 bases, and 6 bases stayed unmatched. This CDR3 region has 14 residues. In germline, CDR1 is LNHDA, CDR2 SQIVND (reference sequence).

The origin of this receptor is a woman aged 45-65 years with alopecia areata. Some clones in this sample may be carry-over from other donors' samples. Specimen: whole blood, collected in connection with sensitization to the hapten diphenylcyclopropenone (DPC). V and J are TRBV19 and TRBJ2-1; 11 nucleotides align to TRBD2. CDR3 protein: CASSTLAGGPEQFF. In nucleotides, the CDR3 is TGTGCCAGTAGTACCTTAGCGGGAGGGCCCGAGCAGTTCTTC.